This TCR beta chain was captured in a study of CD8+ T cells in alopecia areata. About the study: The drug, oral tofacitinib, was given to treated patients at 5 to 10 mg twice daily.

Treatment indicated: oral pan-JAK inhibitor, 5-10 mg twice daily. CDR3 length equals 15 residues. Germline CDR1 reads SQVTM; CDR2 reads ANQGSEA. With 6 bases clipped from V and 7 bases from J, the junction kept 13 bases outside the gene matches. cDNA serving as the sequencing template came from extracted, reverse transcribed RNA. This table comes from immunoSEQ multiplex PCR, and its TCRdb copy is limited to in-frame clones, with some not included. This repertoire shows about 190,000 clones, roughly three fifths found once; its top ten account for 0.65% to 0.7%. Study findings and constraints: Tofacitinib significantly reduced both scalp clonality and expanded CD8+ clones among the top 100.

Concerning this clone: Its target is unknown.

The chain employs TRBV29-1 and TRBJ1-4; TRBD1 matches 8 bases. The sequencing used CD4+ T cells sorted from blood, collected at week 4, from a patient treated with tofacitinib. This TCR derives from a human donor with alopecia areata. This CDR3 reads CSVTGTGGSGEKLFF. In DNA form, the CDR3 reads TGCAGCGTCACCGGGACAGGAGGATCGGGTGAAAAACTGTTTTTT.